The present T cell receptor beta chain was sequenced within a study of blood T cell repertoires in COVID-19. Study summary: Donors in the United States, Italy and Spain gave samples during acute or convalescent COVID-19. The cDNA or gDNA used as material had been derived from T cells, B-cell-depleted T cells, or PBMCs.

The CDR3 sequence is 16 residues long. Unmatched junction bases numbered 12, after V lost 4 bases and J lost 4 bases. Methods used by the authors: Estimation of nucleated cell counts relied on the amplification of reference gene primers. Assay: immunoSEQ multiplex PCR; the TCRdb copy retains only in-frame clones and omits some. D and trimming come from the DNA, and the V and J calls and clone size come from that table. The sample contains more than 200,000 clones, about 88% of which appear only once. The sequenced material came from peripheral blood. The sequence came from a man younger than 40 with active or convalescent COVID-19. The chain links TRBV5-3 to TRBJ1-1; 8 bases are shared with TRBD1. TRBV5-3 belongs to the ORF category, with a function that is uncertain. CDR3 residues: CARSINRGLSGTEAFF. As DNA, the CDR3 is TGTGCCAGAAGCATAAACAGGGGGTTGTCGGGCACTGAAGCTTTCTTT.